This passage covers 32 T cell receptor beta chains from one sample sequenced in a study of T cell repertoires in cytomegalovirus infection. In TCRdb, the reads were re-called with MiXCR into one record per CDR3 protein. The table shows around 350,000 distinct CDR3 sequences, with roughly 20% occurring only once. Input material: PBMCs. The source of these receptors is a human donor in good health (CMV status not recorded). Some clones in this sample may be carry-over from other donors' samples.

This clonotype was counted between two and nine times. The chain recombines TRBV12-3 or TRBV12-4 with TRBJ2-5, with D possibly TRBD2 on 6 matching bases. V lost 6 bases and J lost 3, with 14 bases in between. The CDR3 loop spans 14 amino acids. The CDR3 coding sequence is TGTGCCAGCAGGCCCCCCGGGACTGAAGAGACCCAGTACTTC. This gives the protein CASRPPGTEETQYF.

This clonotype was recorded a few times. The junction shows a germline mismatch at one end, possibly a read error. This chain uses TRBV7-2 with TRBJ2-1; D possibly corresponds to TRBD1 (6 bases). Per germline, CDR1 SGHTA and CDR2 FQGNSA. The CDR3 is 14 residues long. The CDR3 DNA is TGTGCCAGCAGCTTAGCTTATCCGGGACACAGTAGGGTCTTC. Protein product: CASSLAYPGHSRVF.

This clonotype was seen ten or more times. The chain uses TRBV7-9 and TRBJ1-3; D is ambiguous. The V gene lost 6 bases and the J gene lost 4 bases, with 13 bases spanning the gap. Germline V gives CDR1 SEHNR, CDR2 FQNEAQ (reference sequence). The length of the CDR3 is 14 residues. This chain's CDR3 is CASSPTEAGNTIYF. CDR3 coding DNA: TGTGCCAGCAGTCCGACGGAGGCGGGAAACACCATATATTTT.

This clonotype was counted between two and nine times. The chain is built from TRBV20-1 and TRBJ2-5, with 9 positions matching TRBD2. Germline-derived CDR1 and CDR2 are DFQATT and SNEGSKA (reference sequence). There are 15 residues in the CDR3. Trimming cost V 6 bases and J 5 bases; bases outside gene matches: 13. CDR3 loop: CSALGGSGGLETQYF. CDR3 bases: TGCAGTGCCCTAGGCGGTAGCGGGGGCCTGGAGACCCAGTACTTC.

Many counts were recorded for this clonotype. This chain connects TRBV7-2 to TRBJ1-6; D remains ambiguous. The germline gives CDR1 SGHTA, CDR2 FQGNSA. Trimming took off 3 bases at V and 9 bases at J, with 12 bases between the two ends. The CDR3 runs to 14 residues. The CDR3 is CASSFTWTGSPLHF. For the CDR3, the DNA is TGTGCCAGCAGCTTCACCTGGACGGGTTCACCCCTCCACTTT.

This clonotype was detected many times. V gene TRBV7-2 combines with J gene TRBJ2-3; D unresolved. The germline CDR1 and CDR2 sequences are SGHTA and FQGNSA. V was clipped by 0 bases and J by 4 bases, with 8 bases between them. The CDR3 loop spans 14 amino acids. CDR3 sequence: CASSLALRSDTQYF. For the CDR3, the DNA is TGTGCCAGCAGCTTAGCTCTGAGATCAGATACGCAGTATTTT.

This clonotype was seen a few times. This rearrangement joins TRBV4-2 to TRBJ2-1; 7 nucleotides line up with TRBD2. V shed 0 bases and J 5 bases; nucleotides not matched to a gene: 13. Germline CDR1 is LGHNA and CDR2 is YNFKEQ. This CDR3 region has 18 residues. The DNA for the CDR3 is TGTGCCAGCAGCCAAGAGTCGGGACTACCTATGGCGAACAATGAGCAGTTCTTC. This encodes CASSQESGLPMANNEQFF.

CDR3 sequence (DNA): TGTGCCAGCAGTTACCGGGACAGAACTTATAAGGGGAGGAATGAGCAGTTCTTC. Translated: CASSYRDRTYKGRNEQFF. The chain is built from TRBV6-5 and TRBJ2-1; D perhaps matches TRBD1 (7 bases). The CDR3 is 18 amino acids. Germline V gene sequence: CDR1 MNHEY, CDR2 SVGAGI. V shed 2 bases and J shed 7 bases, with 24 bases lying between them.

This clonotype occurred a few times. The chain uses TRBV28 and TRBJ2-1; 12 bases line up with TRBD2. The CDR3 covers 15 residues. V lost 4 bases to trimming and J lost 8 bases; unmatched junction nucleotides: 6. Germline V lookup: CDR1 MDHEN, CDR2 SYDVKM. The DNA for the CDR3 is TGTGCCAGCAGTTCCCTAGCGGGGGGGCGGGATGAGCAGTTCTTC. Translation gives CASSSLAGGRDEQFF.

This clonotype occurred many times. CDR3 sequence: CASSRTGEVREPQHF. The DNA for the CDR3 is TGTGCCAGCAGTAGGACAGGGGAAGTTCGAGAGCCCCAGCATTTT. The gene calls are TRBV7-6 and TRBJ1-5; 9 positions match TRBD1. V shed 6 bases and J 8 bases; nucleotides not matched to a gene: 11. Germline lookup yields CDR1 SGHVS and CDR2 FNYEAQ. The CDR3 has 15 amino acids.

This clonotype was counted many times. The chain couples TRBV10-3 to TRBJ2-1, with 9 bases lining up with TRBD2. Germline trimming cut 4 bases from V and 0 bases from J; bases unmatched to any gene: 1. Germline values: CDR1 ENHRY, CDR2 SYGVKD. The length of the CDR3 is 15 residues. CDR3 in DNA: TGTGCCATCAGTGTTAGCGGGAGCTCCTACAATGAGCAGTTCTTC. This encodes CAISVSGSSYNEQFF.

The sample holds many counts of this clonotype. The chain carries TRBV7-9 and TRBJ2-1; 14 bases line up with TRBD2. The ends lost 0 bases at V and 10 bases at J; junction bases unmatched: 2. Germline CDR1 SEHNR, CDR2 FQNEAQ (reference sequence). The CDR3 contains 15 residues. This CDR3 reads CASSLAGLAGAEQFF. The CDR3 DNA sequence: TGTGCCAGCAGCTTAGCGGGACTAGCGGGAGCCGAGCAGTTCTTC.

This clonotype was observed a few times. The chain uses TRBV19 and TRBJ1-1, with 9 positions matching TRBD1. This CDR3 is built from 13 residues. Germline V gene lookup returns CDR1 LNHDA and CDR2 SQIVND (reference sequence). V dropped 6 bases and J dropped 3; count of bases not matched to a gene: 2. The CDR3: CASRDRGDTEAFF. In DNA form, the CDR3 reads TGTGCCAGTAGAGACAGGGGGGACACTGAAGCTTTCTTT.

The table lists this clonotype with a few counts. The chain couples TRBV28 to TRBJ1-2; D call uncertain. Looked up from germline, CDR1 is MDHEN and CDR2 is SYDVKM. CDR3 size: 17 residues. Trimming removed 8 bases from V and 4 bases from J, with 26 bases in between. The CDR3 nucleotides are TGTGCCAGCTTTATGTGGGGTTTGACCCCCACCTCCTATGGCTACACCTTC. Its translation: CASFMWGLTPTSYGYTF.

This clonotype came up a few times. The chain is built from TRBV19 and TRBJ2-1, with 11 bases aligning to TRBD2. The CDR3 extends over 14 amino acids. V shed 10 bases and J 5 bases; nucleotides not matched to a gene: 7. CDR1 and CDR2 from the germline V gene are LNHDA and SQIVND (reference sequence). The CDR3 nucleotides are TGTGCCACCTCACCGGGACTAGCGGACAATGAGCAGTTCTTC. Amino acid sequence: CATSPGLADNEQFF.

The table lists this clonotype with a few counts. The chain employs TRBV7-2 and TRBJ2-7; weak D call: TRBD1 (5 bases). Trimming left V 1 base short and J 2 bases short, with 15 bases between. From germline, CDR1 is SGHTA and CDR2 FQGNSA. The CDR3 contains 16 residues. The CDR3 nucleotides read TGTGCCAGCAGCTTAGTTTCCCAACCAGGGACCTACGAGCAGTACTTC. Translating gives CASSLVSQPGTYEQYF.

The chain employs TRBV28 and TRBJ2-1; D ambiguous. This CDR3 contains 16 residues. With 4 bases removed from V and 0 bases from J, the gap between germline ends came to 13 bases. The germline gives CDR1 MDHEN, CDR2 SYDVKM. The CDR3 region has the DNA TGTGCCAGCAGTTCCCGTTCCAGCCCCTCCTACAATGAGCAGTTCTTC. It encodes CASSSRSSPSYNEQFF.

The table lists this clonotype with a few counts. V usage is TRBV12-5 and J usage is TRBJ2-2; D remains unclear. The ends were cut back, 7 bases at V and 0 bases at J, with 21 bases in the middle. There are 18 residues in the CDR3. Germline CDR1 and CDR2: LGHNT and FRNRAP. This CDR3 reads CASAKLRPWDSNTGELFF. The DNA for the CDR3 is TGTGCTAGTGCCAAGTTGAGGCCATGGGATTCGAACACCGGGGAGCTGTTTTTT.

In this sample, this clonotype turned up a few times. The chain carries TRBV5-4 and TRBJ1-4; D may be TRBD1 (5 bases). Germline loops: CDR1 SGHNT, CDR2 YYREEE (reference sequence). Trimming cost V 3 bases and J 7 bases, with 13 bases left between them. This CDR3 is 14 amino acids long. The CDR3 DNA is TGTGCCAGCAGCTCTCAGGGAGGTGGTGAAAAACTGTTTTTT. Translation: CASSSQGGGEKLFF.

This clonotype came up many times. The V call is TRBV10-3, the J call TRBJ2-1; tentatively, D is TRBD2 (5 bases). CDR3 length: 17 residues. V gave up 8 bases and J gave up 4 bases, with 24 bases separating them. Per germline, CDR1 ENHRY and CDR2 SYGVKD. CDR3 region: CAISRGSLTRNYNEQFF. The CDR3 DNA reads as TGTGCCATCTCCCGGGGAAGTCTCACCAGAAATTACAATGAGCAGTTCTTC.

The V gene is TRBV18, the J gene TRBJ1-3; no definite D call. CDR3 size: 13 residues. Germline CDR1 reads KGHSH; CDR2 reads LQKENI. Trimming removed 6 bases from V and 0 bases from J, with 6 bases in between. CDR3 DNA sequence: TGTGCCAGCTCTTCGGTCTCTGGAAACACCATATATTTT. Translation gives CASSSVSGNTIYF.

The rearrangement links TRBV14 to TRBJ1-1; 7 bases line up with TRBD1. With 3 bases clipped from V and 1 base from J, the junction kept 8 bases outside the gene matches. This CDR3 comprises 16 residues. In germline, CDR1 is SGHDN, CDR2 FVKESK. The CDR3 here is CASSHWGDSRNTEAFF. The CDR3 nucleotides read TGTGCCAGCAGCCATTGGGGGGACAGTCGGAACACTGAAGCTTTCTTT.

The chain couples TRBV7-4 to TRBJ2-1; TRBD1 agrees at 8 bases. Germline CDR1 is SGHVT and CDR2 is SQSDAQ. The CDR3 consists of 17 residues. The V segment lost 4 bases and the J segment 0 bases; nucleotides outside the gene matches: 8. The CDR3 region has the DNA TGTGCCAGCAGCTCAAACATAGACAGGGGCTCCTACAATGAGCAGTTCTTC. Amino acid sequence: CASSSNIDRGSYNEQFF.

Here the CDR3 DNA reads TGTGCCAGCAGCCTATCCGGGACGGCTAACTATGGCTACACCTTC. It translates to CASSLSGTANYGYTF. V is TRBV14 and J is TRBJ1-2; possible D gene TRBD1, 5 bases. This CDR3 is built from 15 residues. Germline assignment: CDR1 SGHDN and CDR2 FVKESK. The V end was cut by 4 bases, the J end by 0 bases, with 12 bases between.

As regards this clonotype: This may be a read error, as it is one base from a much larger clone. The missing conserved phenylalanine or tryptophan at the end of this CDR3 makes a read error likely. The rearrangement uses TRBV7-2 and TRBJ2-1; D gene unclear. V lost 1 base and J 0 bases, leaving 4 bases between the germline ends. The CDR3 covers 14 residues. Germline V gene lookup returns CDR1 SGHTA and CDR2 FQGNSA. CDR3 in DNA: TGTGCCAGCAGCTTAGTTACCTCCTACAATGAGCAGTTCTGC. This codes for CASSLVTSYNEQFC.

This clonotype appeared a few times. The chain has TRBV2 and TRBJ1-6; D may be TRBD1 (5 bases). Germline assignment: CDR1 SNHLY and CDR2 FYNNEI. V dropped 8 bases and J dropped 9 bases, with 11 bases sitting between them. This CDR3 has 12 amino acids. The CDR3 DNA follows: TGTGCCAGCGGGGGGGAGACTTCACCCCTCCACTTT. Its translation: CASGGETSPLHF. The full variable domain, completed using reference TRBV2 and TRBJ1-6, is EPEVTQTPSHQVTQMGQEVILRCVPISNHLYFYWYRQILGQKVEFLVSFYNNEISEKSEIFDDQFSVERPDGSNFTLKIRSTKLEDSAMYFCASGGETSPLHFGNGTRLTVT.

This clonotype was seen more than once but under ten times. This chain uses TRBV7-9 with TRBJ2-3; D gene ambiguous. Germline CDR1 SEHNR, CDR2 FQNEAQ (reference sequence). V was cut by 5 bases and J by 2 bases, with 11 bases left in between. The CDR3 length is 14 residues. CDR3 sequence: CASSPRISTDTQYF. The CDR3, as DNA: TGTGCCAGCAGCCCCCGAATCTCCACAGATACGCAGTATTTT.

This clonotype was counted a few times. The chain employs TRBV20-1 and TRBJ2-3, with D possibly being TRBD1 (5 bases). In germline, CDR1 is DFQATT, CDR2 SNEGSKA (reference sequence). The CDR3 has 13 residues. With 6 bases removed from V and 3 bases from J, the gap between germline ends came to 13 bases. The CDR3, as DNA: TGCAGTGCCGCAAAGGGGTTGACAGATACGCAGTATTTT. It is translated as CSAAKGLTDTQYF.

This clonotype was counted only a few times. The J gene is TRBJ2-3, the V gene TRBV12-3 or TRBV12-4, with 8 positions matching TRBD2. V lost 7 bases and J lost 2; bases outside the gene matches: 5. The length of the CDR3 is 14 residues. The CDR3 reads CASTKTSATDTQYF. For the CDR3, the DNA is TGTGCCAGCACCAAGACTAGCGCCACAGATACGCAGTATTTT.

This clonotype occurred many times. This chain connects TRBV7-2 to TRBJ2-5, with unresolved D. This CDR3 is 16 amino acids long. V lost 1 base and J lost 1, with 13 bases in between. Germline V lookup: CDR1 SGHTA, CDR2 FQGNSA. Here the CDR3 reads CASSLVWAQLQETQYF. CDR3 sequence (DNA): TGTGCCAGCAGCTTAGTTTGGGCGCAACTCCAAGAGACCCAGTACTTC.

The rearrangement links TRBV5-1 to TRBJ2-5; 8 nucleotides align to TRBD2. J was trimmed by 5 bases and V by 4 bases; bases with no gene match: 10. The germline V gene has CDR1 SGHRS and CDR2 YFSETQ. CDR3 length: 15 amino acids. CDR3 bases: TGCGCCAGCAGCCGAACCGGGACTAGTGAGGAGACCCAGTACTTC. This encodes CASSRTGTSEETQYF.

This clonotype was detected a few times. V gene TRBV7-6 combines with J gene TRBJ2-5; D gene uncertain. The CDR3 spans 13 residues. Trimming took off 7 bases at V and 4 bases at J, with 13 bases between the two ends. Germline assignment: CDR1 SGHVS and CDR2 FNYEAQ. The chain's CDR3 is CASNHPGLETQYF. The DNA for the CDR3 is TGTGCCAGCAACCACCCGGGCCTAGAGACCCAGTACTTC.